Below, 32 T cell receptor beta chains from the same sample are listed, as sequenced in a study of response to subunit inactivated influenza vaccine. TCRdb redid the calling of the RT-PCR reads with MiXCR, one entry per CDR3 protein. The table includes hundreds of thousands of distinct CDR3 sequences, about a tenth detected once. This sample comprised PBMCs from blood, obtained more than 35 days after vaccination. All receptors come from a man aged 50-60 years who received an inactivated influenza vaccine.

The J gene is TRBJ2-5, the V gene TRBV25-1; TRBD2 might be the D (5 bases). Germline CDR1 is MGHDK and CDR2 is SYGVNS. The CDR3 contains 16 residues. With 1 base removed from V and 2 bases from J, the gap between germline ends came to 14 bases. CDR3 loop: CASSELASPGQETQYF. In nucleotides, the CDR3 is TGTGCCAGCAGTGAATTGGCTAGCCCCGGGCAAGAGACCCAGTACTTC.

The CDR3 loop is CSAGVLRNEQYF. The CDR3 DNA follows: TGCAGTGCTGGGGTTCTAAGGAACGAGCAGTACTTC. V and J are TRBV20-1 and TRBJ2-7; no reliable D call. The CDR3 is made up of 12 amino acids. CDR1 is DFQATT, CDR2 SNEGSKA, per germline (reference sequence). V lost 5 bases to trimming and J lost 5 bases, with 13 bases between them.

The rearrangement uses TRBV6-2 or TRBV6-3 and TRBJ2-5; TRBD1 might be the D (5 bases). Germline lookup yields CDR1 MNHEY and CDR2 SVGEGT. Trimming removed 0 bases at V and 3 bases at J, with 11 bases between. The CDR3 consists of 15 residues. The CDR3 bases are TGTGCCAGCAGTTACTCAGGTGACAGAAAAGAGACCCAGTACTTC. Amino acids: CASSYSGDRKETQYF.

This clonotype was counted between two and nine times. The chain has TRBV5-1 and TRBJ1-2; tentative D call: TRBD1 (6 bases). V was cut by 3 bases and J by 5 bases, with 11 bases left in between. CDR1 SGHRS and CDR2 YFSETQ come from the germline V gene. The CDR3 runs 13 residues. CDR3 DNA sequence: TGCGCCAGCAGCTCTCCGCAGGGGTATGGCTACACCTTC. It translates to CASSSPQGYGYTF.

This clonotype has a count of ten or more. The chain combines TRBV29-1 with TRBJ2-1; TRBD2 matches 11 bases. CDR1 is SQVTM and CDR2 is ANQGSEA in the germline V gene. The CDR3 is 12 residues long. CDR3 region: CMTSGMGSEQFF. The CDR3 nucleotides read TGCATGACTAGCGGGATGGGAAGTGAGCAGTTCTTC.

The chain has TRBV3-1 and TRBJ2-7; D unclear. Germline V gene data show CDR1 as LGHDT and CDR2 as YNNKEL (reference sequence). The CDR3 extends over 15 amino acids. Trimming took off 0 bases at V and 3 bases at J, with 12 bases between the two ends. The CDR3 nucleotides are TGTGCCAGCAGCCAAGATCCTTGGCAAGTCTACGAGCAGTACTTC. Translating gives CASSQDPWQVYEQYF.

This clonotype was seen more than once but under ten times. The chain joins TRBV24-1 to TRBJ2-6; 9 bases match TRBD1. Germline trimming cut 9 bases from V and 0 bases from J; bases unmatched to any gene: 8. The germline V gene encodes CDR1 KGHDR and CDR2 SFDVKD. This CDR3 contains 17 residues. Here the CDR3 DNA reads TGTGCCACCGCCCCGGGACAGGGAGTCTCTGGGGCCAACGTCCTGACTTTC. Translation: CATAPGQGVSGANVLTF.

This clonotype was detected only a few times. The chain carries TRBV27 and TRBJ2-3; 11 nucleotides agree with TRBD2. The V gene's germline CDR1 is MNHEY and CDR2 SMNVEV (reference sequence). The CDR3 totals 17 residues. The J segment lost 14 bases and the V segment lost 6 bases, leaving 22 bases of the junction unmatched. For the CDR3, the DNA is TGTGCCAGCAGCCCCACCCCCTTGAGGACTAGCGGGTCACGTCTGTATTTT. Its protein is CASSPTPLRTSGSRLYF.

The CDR3 DNA sequence: TGCGCCAGCAGCCAACAACCGGGCCCCCAAGAGACCCAGTACTTC. Its protein product is CASSQQPGPQETQYF. The chain joins TRBV4-1 to TRBJ2-5; D unclear. The CDR3 runs 15 residues. Germline values: CDR1 MGHRA, CDR2 YSYEKL. V was clipped by 2 bases and J by 1 base, with 11 bases between them.

This clonotype was seen ten or more times. The chain carries TRBV12-3 or TRBV12-4 and TRBJ1-2; D is uncertain. V gave up 10 bases and J gave up 0 bases, with 15 bases separating them. The CDR3 has 14 residues. The CDR3, as DNA: TGTGCCACCCAAATGTCGGCAGCTAACTATGGCTACACCTTC. Translated, it gives CATQMSAANYGYTF.

This clonotype has a count of ten or more. The V gene is TRBV20-1, the J gene TRBJ1-2; D ambiguous. Trimming took 6 bases from V and 2 from J, leaving 13 bases between them. This CDR3 has 13 amino acids. In germline, CDR1 is DFQATT, CDR2 SNEGSKA (reference sequence). The CDR3 is CSAEIQRNYGYTF. CDR3 coding DNA: TGCAGTGCAGAAATACAAAGAAACTATGGCTACACCTTC.

This clonotype occurred a few times. V is TRBV6-1 and J is TRBJ2-7; D possibly corresponds to TRBD1 (5 bases). Germline CDR1 and CDR2: MNHNS and SASEGT. CDR3 length equals 14 residues. The ends were cut back, 7 bases at V and 3 bases at J, with 16 bases in the middle. CDR3 in amino acids: CASKTYDRDYEQYF. The CDR3 DNA reads as TGTGCCAGCAAAACCTATGACAGAGACTACGAGCAGTACTTC.

The chain uses TRBV4-3 and TRBJ2-5; D is ambiguous. Germline CDR1 LGHNA, CDR2 YSLEER. Deletions cut 0 bases from V and 2 bases from J, with 13 bases between. The CDR3 consists of 16 residues. This CDR3 reads CASSQDAGVVQETQYF. The CDR3 DNA reads TGCGCCAGCAGCCAAGACGCAGGTGTTGTGCAAGAGACCCAGTACTTC.

This chain connects TRBV5-1 to TRBJ1-5, with D maybe TRBD1 (6 bases). CDR1 is SGHRS, CDR2 YFSETQ, per germline. The CDR3 extends over 14 amino acids. V was clipped by 4 bases and J by 7 bases, with 15 bases between them. CDR3 nucleotides: TGCGCCAGCAGCCCCACAGGGAACAACCAGCCCCAGCATTTT. The encoded protein is CASSPTGNNQPQHF.

This clonotype was seen more than once but under ten times. This chain uses TRBV12-3 or TRBV12-4 with TRBJ2-1; 11 bases are shared with TRBD2. This CDR3 is 14 amino acids long. V dropped 6 bases and J dropped 7; count of bases not matched to a gene: 5. CDR3: CASRIAGGGNEQFF. The CDR3, as DNA: TGTGCCAGCAGAATAGCGGGAGGGGGGAATGAGCAGTTCTTC.

The genes are TRBV7-9 and TRBJ2-5; 14 bases map to TRBD2. V trimming: 5 bases; J trimming: 3 bases; junction bases outside the gene matches: 8. The CDR3 covers 17 residues. Germline CDR1 SEHNR, CDR2 FQNEAQ (reference sequence). CDR3 in amino acids: CASSTSPGLAGEETQYF. The CDR3 coding sequence is TGTGCCAGCAGCACATCGCCGGGACTAGCGGGAGAAGAGACCCAGTACTTC.

The chain joins TRBV4-1 to TRBJ2-7; 12 bases are a match to TRBD1. CDR3 length: 15 residues. The junction had 4 bases not matched to a gene; V was cut back by 1 base and J by 6 bases. Germline values: CDR1 MGHRA, CDR2 YSYEKL. The CDR3 DNA follows: TGCGCCAGCAGCCAAGTGGGACAGGGGGCGAGCGAGCAGTACTTC. Translation: CASSQVGQGASEQYF.

The rearrangement uses TRBV27 and TRBJ2-7; TRBD1 matches 12 bases. The CDR3 is made up of 14 amino acids. V shed 6 bases and J 7 bases; nucleotides not matched to a gene: 7. CDR1 and CDR2 (germline): MNHEY, SMNVEV (reference sequence). The CDR3 loop reads CASSKGTGGREQYF. The CDR3 bases are TGTGCCAGCAGCAAAGGGACAGGGGGCAGGGAGCAGTACTTC.

This chain connects TRBV5-1 to TRBJ1-2; D is ambiguous. V lost 3 bases, J lost 0 bases, and 9 bases lay in between. The CDR3 spans 14 residues. Germline assignment: CDR1 SGHRS and CDR2 YFSETQ. CDR3 region: CASSSELTNYGYTF. DNA of the CDR3: TGCGCCAGCAGCTCGGAATTAACTAACTATGGCTACACCTTC.

This clonotype showed up many times. The chain employs TRBV5-1 and TRBJ2-7; the D call may be TRBD1 or TRBD2 (5 bases each). There are 15 residues in the CDR3. CDR1 is SGHRS, CDR2 YFSETQ, per germline. V lost 5 bases and J lost 3, with 18 bases in between. CDR3 in amino acids: CASRSFRGEIYEQYF. Here the CDR3 DNA reads TGCGCCAGCAGAAGCTTTAGAGGGGAGATCTACGAGCAGTACTTC.

The rearrangement links TRBV10-2 to TRBJ1-4, with 8 nucleotides matching TRBD1. The CDR3 is made up of 12 amino acids. V trimming: 6 bases; J trimming: 10 bases; junction bases outside the gene matches: 4. The V gene's germline CDR1 is WSHSY and CDR2 SAAADI. This CDR3 is CASSLDRGKLFF. Here the CDR3 DNA reads TGCGCCAGCAGCCTAGACAGGGGAAAACTGTTTTTT.

This clonotype has ten or more counts. This rearrangement joins TRBV12-3 or TRBV12-4 to TRBJ2-7, with D perhaps given as TRBD1 or TRBD2 (5 bases each). This CDR3 is 14 amino acids long. V was clipped by 9 bases and J by 1 base, with 16 bases between them. The chain's CDR3 is CASWRQGTSYEQYF. In DNA form, the CDR3 reads TGTGCCAGTTGGAGGCAGGGAACATCCTACGAGCAGTACTTC.

This clonotype was observed a few times. The chain recombines TRBV11-2 with TRBJ2-1, with no clear D. Per the germline V gene, CDR1 is SGHAT and CDR2 is FQNNGV. Trimming stripped 1 base from V and 4 bases from J, with 8 bases between. CDR3 size: 14 residues. CDR3 protein: CASSLGIKYNEQFF. CDR3 in DNA: TGTGCCAGCAGCTTAGGCATAAAATACAATGAGCAGTTCTTC. The entire variable domain, with the rest obtained from reference TRBV11-2 and TRBJ2-1, is as follows: EAGVAQSPRYKIIEKRQSVAFWCNPISGHATLYWYQQILGQGPKLLIQFQNNGVVDDSQLPKDRFSAERLKGVDSTLKIQPAKLEDSAVYLCASSLGIKYNEQFFGPGTRLTVL.

This clonotype was seen more than once but under ten times. The rearrangement links TRBV28 to TRBJ2-7, with D perhaps TRBD1 (5 bases). CDR1 MDHEN and CDR2 SYDVKM come from the germline V gene. V was clipped by 6 bases and J by 2 bases, with 14 bases between them. The CDR3 runs to 14 residues. The CDR3 loop is CASRTVLKPYEQYF. The CDR3 coding sequence is TGTGCCAGCAGGACAGTCCTAAAGCCCTACGAGCAGTACTTC.

This clonotype was detected only a few times. This chain joins TRBV7-6 and TRBJ2-1, with D perhaps matching TRBD2 (5 bases). There are 17 residues in the CDR3. Trimming removed 1 base from V and 0 bases from J, with 13 bases in between. Germline CDR1 SGHVS, CDR2 FNYEAQ. The CDR3 protein is CASSLDAGSNSYNEQFF. The CDR3 nucleotides read TGTGCCAGCAGCTTAGATGCGGGCAGCAACTCCTACAATGAGCAGTTCTTC.

The chain uses TRBV24-1 and TRBJ2-1; the D is unclear. CDR3 length equals 14 residues. Germline loops: CDR1 KGHDR, CDR2 SFDVKD. V lost 3 bases, J lost 4 bases, and 9 bases lay in between. The CDR3: CATSDRLNYNEQFF. In nucleotides, the CDR3 is TGTGCCACCAGTGATCGGCTTAATTACAATGAGCAGTTCTTC.

There are a few counts of this clonotype. This chain joins TRBV12-3 or TRBV12-4 and TRBJ1-4, with a weak D call TRBD1 (5 bases). The CDR3 runs 14 residues. V was trimmed by 6 bases and J by 8 bases, leaving 16 bases between them. CDR3 residues: CASSPRDFHEKLFF. The CDR3 region has the DNA TGTGCCAGCAGCCCTCGGGACTTTCACGAAAAACTGTTTTTT.

This rearrangement joins TRBV24-1 to TRBJ2-1; 13 nucleotides match TRBD2. The CDR3 runs 16 residues. Looked up from germline, CDR1 is KGHDR and CDR2 is SFDVKD. The J segment lost 8 bases and the V segment lost 4 bases, leaving 7 bases of the junction unmatched. The CDR3 loop is CATSDRGLAGDYEQFF. DNA for the CDR3: TGTGCCACCAGTGACCGAGGACTAGCGGGAGACTATGAGCAGTTCTTC.

At least ten counts were recorded for this clonotype. CDR3 region: CSARTSTITGELFF. In DNA, the CDR3 is TGCAGTGCTAGAACCAGTACAATAACCGGGGAGCTGTTTTTT. V usage is TRBV20-1 and J usage is TRBJ2-2, with D unresolved. Deletions cut 2 bases from V and 5 bases from J, with 12 bases between. CDR3 length: 14 amino acids. Germline lookup yields CDR1 DFQATT and CDR2 SNEGSKA (reference sequence).

The genes are TRBV10-3 and TRBJ2-1; possibly TRBD1 or TRBD2 for D (5 bases each). Per the germline V gene, CDR1 is ENHRY and CDR2 is SYGVKD. There are 15 residues in the CDR3. V was trimmed by 11 bases and J by 0 bases, leaving 17 bases between them. CDR3 in amino acids: CAVSGPSPSYNEQFF. CDR3 sequence (DNA): TGTGCCGTCTCGGGACCTTCCCCCTCCTACAATGAGCAGTTCTTC.

The chain links TRBV29-1 to TRBJ1-3; 8 nucleotides match TRBD1. Per germline, CDR1 SQVTM and CDR2 ANQGSEA. The CDR3 consists of 15 residues. With V trimmed by 6 bases and J by 2 bases, 9 bases remained unmatched. Here the CDR3 reads CSVSGTGSPGNTIYF. CDR3 DNA sequence: TGCAGCGTCTCCGGGACAGGTAGTCCTGGAAACACCATATATTTT.

V usage is TRBV7-7 and J usage is TRBJ2-7; the match to TRBD1 covers 7 bases. Per germline, CDR1 SSHAT and CDR2 FNYEAQ (reference sequence). This CDR3 is 13 amino acids long. V was pared by 1 base and J by 6 bases, with 3 bases of the junction left unmatched. CDR3 residues: CASSLEQGSEQYF. The CDR3 nucleotides are TGTGCCAGCAGCTTAGAACAGGGGAGCGAGCAGTACTTC.